The present entry profiles one T cell receptor beta chain with its context. The V segment lost 4 bases and the J segment 5 bases; nucleotides outside the gene matches: 6. CDR3 length: 14 amino acids. Germline lookup yields CDR1 MNHEY and CDR2 SMNVEV (reference sequence). This entry comes from a study of shared clonotypes between healthy human individuals. It was CD45RO-negative cells, positively selected for CCR7, that made up naive CD8 cells, with terminally differentiated effector memory CD45RA+ cells excluded. The protocol was immunoSEQ multiplex PCR, while the TCRdb copy is restricted to in-frame clones and leaves out a portion. The table includes about 600,000 clones, 95% to 98% detected once.

This TCR was recovered from a man between 25 and 39 years old in good health. The specimen sequenced was naive CD8+ T cells sorted from blood. J is TRBJ2-5 and V is TRBV27; 8 bases are a match to TRBD2. The CDR3 DNA sequence: TGTGCCAGCAGTTCCCAATTAGCGGGGGAGACCCAGTACTTC. Translation: CASSSQLAGETQYF.